Listed here is a single T cell receptor beta chain. Antigen: not known. The sample originates from a study of cytotoxic CD8 clonotypes in ibrutinib-treated CLL. At the level of the study: Responses: roughly 24 partial, 2 complete; after median around 64 months, approximately 15 stayed remitted, roughly 12 progressed. Response specimens were obtained following a median treatment duration of 12 months, with a range of 6 to 36.

Study-wide results and caveats: Clonality rose at ibrutinib response and fell back toward baseline at progression.

Germline-derived CDR1 and CDR2 are SGHRS and YFSETQ. V was trimmed by 3 bases and J by 7 bases, leaving 16 bases between them. This CDR3 contains 15 residues. Using immunoSEQ multiplex PCR, the repertoire was profiled, and TCRdb retains in-frame clones only, with some absent. The top ten hold 7.5% to 8% of the sample, which has about 68,000 clones, 80% seen once. PBMCs were cryopreserved, and roughly 2.2 micrograms of genomic DNA from them went into TCR beta libraries. Source: PBMCs, taken at disease progression, from a patient treated with ibrutinib. The chain uses TRBV5-1 and TRBJ1-4; the D gene is possibly TRBD1 (6 bases). The receptor's source is a human donor with chronic lymphocytic leukemia. CDR3 in DNA: TGCGCCAGCAGCTATCAACAGGGACAATTTGAAAAACTGTTTTTT. This translates into CASSYQQGQFEKLFF.